These T cell receptor beta chains were read from a single sample in a study of metastatic and nonmetastatic thyroid tumors. MiXCR re-clonotyped the PCR reads for TCRdb. The profile shows 6,500 to 8,500 clones, 25% to 30% of them singletons. The sample comprised tumor tissue. Every receptor here comes from a female donor with papillary thyroid cancer or a benign thyroid nodule (not recorded which). Some clones in this sample may be carry-over from other donors' samples. Each CDR3 is given with its conserved first and last residue. The D gene is left open where the match is weak. The size of a clone is reported for some rows only, either as once, few or many, or as a class for expanded clones.

.	TRBV20-1	TRBJ2-6	.	CSARDSGSGANVLTF	TGCAGTGCTAGAGATTCCGGTTCTGGGGCCAACGTCCTGACTTTC
.	TRBV11-1	TRBJ2-7	TRBD1	CASSLWTGESYEQYF	TGTGCCAGCAGCTTATGGACAGGAGAATCCTATGAGCAGTACTTC
.	TRBV11-3	TRBJ2-2	TRBD1	CAIRVGQETTGELFF	TGTGCCATCCGGGTTGGACAGGAGACCACCGGGGAGCTGTTTTTT
medium-sized	TRBV30	TRBJ1-4	.	CAWSVRPNEKLFF	TGTGCCTGGAGTGTTAGGCCAAATGAAAAACTGTTTTTT
.	TRBV20-1	TRBJ1-1	.	CSRLGLGTEAFF	TGCAGTCGATTGGGCCTAGGTACTGAAGCTTTCTTT
.	TRBV2	TRBJ2-7	.	CASRSGQGVDEQYF	TGTGCCAGCAGGTCCGGGCAGGGCGTGGACGAGCAGTACTTC
.	TRBV12-3/TRBV12-4	TRBJ2-1	.	CASSFIQGSYNEQFF	TGTGCCAGCAGTTTTATACAGGGCTCCTACAATGAGCAGTTCTTC
medium-sized	TRBV2	TRBJ1-4	.	CASSSTTNEKLFF	TGTGCCAGCTCGTCTACAACTAATGAAAAACTGTTTTTT
few	TRBV27	TRBJ1-1	.	CASSPPRPGWTEAFF	TGTGCCAGCAGCCCTCCCCGGCCGGGGTGGACTGAAGCTTTCTTT
.	TRBV7-2	TRBJ2-5	TRBD2	CASSLSSGGQETQYF	TGTGCCAGCAGCTTATCTAGCGGGGGTCAAGAGACCCAGTACTTC
.	TRBV7-2	TRBJ1-2	.	CASSLLWGYYGYTF	TGTGCCAGCAGCTTACTCTGGGGTTACTATGGCTACACCTTC
few	TRBV27	TRBJ1-2	TRBD1	CASSPQDRVSGYTF	TGTGCCAGCAGCCCTCAGGACAGGGTGAGTGGCTACACCTTC
large	TRBV7-2	TRBJ1-1	TRBD1	CASSPDRGSEAFF	TGTGCCAGCAGCCCCGACAGGGGATCTGAAGCTTTCTTT
large	TRBV27	TRBJ1-3	.	CASSSFYGNTIYF	TGTGCCAGCAGTTCATTCTATGGAAACACCATATATTTT
once	TRBV20-1	TRBJ2-7	TRBD1	CSARESRTGRSMQYF	TGCAGTGCTAGAGAAAGCAGGACAGGGCGGTCAATGCAGTACTTC
few	TRBV5-1	TRBJ1-2	.	CASSADYGYTF	TGCGCCAGCTCGGCCGATTATGGCTACACCTTC
.	TRBV30	TRBJ2-5	.	CAWEVGGNQYF	TGTGCCTGGGAGGTTGGAGGAAACCAGTACTTC
few	TRBV4-1	TRBJ1-2	.	CASSHGSSQDYTF	TGCGCCAGCAGCCATGGGTCGAGTCAGGACTACACCTTC
.	TRBV5-1	TRBJ2-1	TRBD1	CASSLEGRGQDEQFF	TGCGCCAGCAGCTTGGAGGGCAGGGGGCAGGATGAGCAGTTCTTC
few	TRBV2	TRBJ2-3	.	CASSETADGDTQYF	TGTGCCAGCAGTGAAACGGCGGATGGAGATACGCAGTATTTT
many	TRBV20-1	TRBJ2-7	TRBD2	CSATNGTSGRAVNEQYF	TGCAGTGCTACCAACGGGACTAGCGGGAGGGCCGTTAACGAGCAGTACTTC
.	TRBV19	TRBJ2-7	.	CASSGVTDFYEQYF	TGTGCCAGTAGTGGGGTAACGGATTTTTACGAGCAGTACTTC
.	TRBV30	TRBJ1-2	.	CAWSLGYGYTF	TGTGCCTGGAGCCTTGGCTATGGCTACACCTTC
few	TRBV6-1	TRBJ2-7	.	CASSELDSLTTYEQYF	TGTGCCAGCAGTGAACTGGACAGCTTAACCACCTACGAGCAGTACTTC
.	TRBV20-1	TRBJ2-3	.	CSASFVRGGMDTQYF	TGCAGTGCTAGCTTTGTCAGGGGGGGGATGGATACGCAGTATTTT
few	TRBV6-1	TRBJ2-1	.	CASRKGVEQFF	TGTGCCAGCAGGAAGGGGGTTGAGCAGTTCTTC
.	TRBV7-2	TRBJ1-1	TRBD1	CASSLEKGAQGEAFF	TGTGCCAGCAGCTTAGAGAAGGGGGCGCAAGGTGAAGCTTTCTTT
medium-sized	TRBV20-1	TRBJ1-6	.	CSAREINNSPLHF	TGCAGTGCTAGAGAGATCAATAATTCACCCCTCCACTTT
few	TRBV10-2	TRBJ2-2	TRBD1	CASRQGATGELFF	TGCGCCAGCAGACAGGGGGCCACCGGGGAGCTGTTTTTT
few	TRBV12-3/TRBV12-4	TRBJ1-2	.	CASSLEDGGYTF	TGTGCCAGCAGTTTAGAGGACGGTGGCTACACCTTC
.	TRBV18	TRBJ2-4	.	CASSPPLGSEGIQYF	TGTGCCAGCTCACCTCCTTTGGGGAGTGAGGGCATTCAGTACTTC
.	TRBV5-1	TRBJ2-3	TRBD1	CASSRQGGTDTQYF	TGCGCCAGCAGCCGACAGGGCGGCACAGATACGCAGTATTTT
.	TRBV20-1	TRBJ2-1	TRBD2	CSAPGTSGYNEQFF	TGCAGTGCTCCCGGGACTAGCGGTTACAATGAGCAGTTCTTC
.	TRBV7-3	TRBJ1-2	.	CASSHGGRTFFGYTF	TGTGCCAGCAGTCATGGGGGCAGGACCTTCTTCGGCTACACCTTC
few	TRBV10-3	TRBJ1-1	.	CATNGQMNTEAFF	TGTGCCACCAACGGACAGATGAACACTGAAGCTTTCTTT
few	TRBV6-1	TRBJ1-1	.	CASTSLQGLGTTEAFF	TGTGCCAGCACCTCCCTACAGGGTTTGGGTACCACTGAAGCTTTCTTT
.	TRBV5-8	TRBJ1-2	.	CASSTDLEAGARGYTF	TGTGCCAGCAGCACCGATTTAGAGGCGGGGGCGCGCGGCTACACCTTC
.	TRBV2	TRBJ1-1	.	CASKAGRMNTEAFF	TGTGCCAGCAAAGCGGGGCGGATGAACACTGAAGCTTTCTTT
.	TRBV2	TRBJ1-2	.	CASRAQGLNYGYTF	TGTGCCAGCAGGGCACAGGGTTTAAACTATGGCTACACCTTC
few	TRBV12-3/TRBV12-4	TRBJ1-2	.	CASVRAGHGYGYTF	TGTGCCAGCGTAAGAGCAGGACACGGCTATGGCTACACCTTC
once	TRBV16	TRBJ1-4	.	CASSQSGGAANEKLFF	TGTGCCAGCAGCCAATCTGGAGGGGCTGCTAATGAAAAACTGTTTTTT
few	TRBV6-1	TRBJ2-6	.	CASSQWNSGANVLTF	TGTGCCAGCAGTCAGTGGAACTCTGGGGCCAACGTCCTGACTTTC
few	TRBV12-5	TRBJ1-2	TRBD1	CASGREQTGGGYTF	TGTGCTAGTGGCCGCGAGCAGACAGGGGGAGGCTACACCTTC
many	TRBV7-2	TRBJ2-2	TRBD1	CASSPTTGDAGELFF	TGTGCCAGCAGCCCTACGACAGGGGACGCCGGGGAGCTGTTTTTT
.	TRBV20-1	TRBJ2-1	TRBD1	CSARRMGQFVNEQFF	TGCAGTGCTAGAAGGATGGGACAGTTTGTTAATGAGCAGTTCTTC
few	TRBV18	TRBJ1-5	TRBD1	CASSRDRINQPQHF	TGTGCCAGCTCACGGGACAGAATTAATCAGCCCCAGCATTTT
few	TRBV11-2	TRBJ2-1	TRBD2	CASSLLAGEYNEQFF	TGTGCCAGCAGCCTACTAGCGGGGGAGTACAATGAGCAGTTCTTC
medium-sized	TRBV28	TRBJ2-7	TRBD2	CASRTSGRRYEQYF	TGTGCCAGCAGGACTAGCGGGAGGAGGTACGAGCAGTACTTC
few	TRBV2	TRBJ1-2	.	CASSDTSYHGYTF	TGTGCCAGCAGTGACACCTCTTACCATGGCTACACCTTC
.	TRBV6-2/TRBV6-3	TRBJ2-3	.	CASGGTATDTQYF	TGTGCCAGCGGGGGCACAGCCACAGATACACAGTATTTT
.	TRBV13	TRBJ1-2	TRBD1	CASSLVGGGLNYGYTF	TGTGCCAGCAGCTTGGTGGGAGGGGGCCTTAACTATGGCTACACCTTC
.	TRBV11-2	TRBJ2-1	.	CASSPGGGRNYNEQFF	TGTGCCAGCAGCCCAGGAGGGGGCCGGAATTACAATGAGCAGTTCTTC
.	TRBV20-1	TRBJ2-7	.	CSKTDISYEQYF	TGCAGTAAAACGGACATTAGCTACGAGCAGTACTTC
.	TRBV6-2/TRBV6-3	TRBJ1-1	.	CASSARGGGAVTEAFF	TGTGCCAGCAGTGCCCGCGGGGGGGGCGCGGTCACTGAAGCTTTCTTT
many	TRBV20-1	TRBJ2-5	TRBD2	CSARGFFEGKRDGSFQETQYF	TGCAGTGCTAGGGGTTTTTTCGAGGGAAAGCGGGATGGGTCGTTCCAAGAGACCCAGTACTTC
.	TRBV6-1	TRBJ1-3	.	CASSPQPQGRPGNTNYF	TGTGCCAGCAGCCCTCAACCCCAGGGGAGGCCCGGAAACACCAACTATTTT
few	TRBV2	TRBJ2-7	.	CASSGSGSNSYEQYF	TGTGCCAGCAGTGGGAGCGGATCAAACTCCTACGAGCAGTACTTC
.	TRBV12-3/TRBV12-4	TRBJ2-1	.	CASSLGTGVPYEHFF	TGTGCCAGCAGTTTAGGTACGGGGGTGCCTTATGAACATTTCTTC